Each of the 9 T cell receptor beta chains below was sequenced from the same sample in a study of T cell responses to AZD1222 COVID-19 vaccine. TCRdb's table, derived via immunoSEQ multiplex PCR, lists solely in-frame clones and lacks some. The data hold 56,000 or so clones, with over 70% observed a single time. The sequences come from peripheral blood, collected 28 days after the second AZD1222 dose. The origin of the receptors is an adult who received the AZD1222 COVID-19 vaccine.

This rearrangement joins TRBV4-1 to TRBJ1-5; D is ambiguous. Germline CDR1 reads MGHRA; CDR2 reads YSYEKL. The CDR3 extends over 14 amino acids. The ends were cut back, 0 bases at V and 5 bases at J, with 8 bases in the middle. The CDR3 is CASSQDEGDQPQHF. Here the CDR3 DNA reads TGCGCCAGCAGCCAAGACGAAGGAGATCAGCCCCAGCATTTT.

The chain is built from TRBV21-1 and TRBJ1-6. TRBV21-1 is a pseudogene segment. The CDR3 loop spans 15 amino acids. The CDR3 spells CASSSKDIYNSPLHF. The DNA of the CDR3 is TGTGCCAGCAGCTCAAAGGATATCTATAATTCACCCCTCCACTTT.

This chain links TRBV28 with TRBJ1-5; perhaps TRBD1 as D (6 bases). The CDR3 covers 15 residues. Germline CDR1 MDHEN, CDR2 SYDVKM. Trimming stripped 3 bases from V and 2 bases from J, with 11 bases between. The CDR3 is CASSFGGRGNQPQHF. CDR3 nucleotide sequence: TGTGCCAGCAGTTTCGGGGGGCGCGGCAATCAGCCCCAGCATTTT.

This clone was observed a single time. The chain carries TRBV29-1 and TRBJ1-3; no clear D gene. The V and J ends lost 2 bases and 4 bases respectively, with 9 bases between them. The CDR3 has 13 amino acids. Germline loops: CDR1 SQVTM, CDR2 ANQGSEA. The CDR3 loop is CSVELRGGNTIYF. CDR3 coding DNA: TGCAGCGTTGAACTCAGAGGAGGAAACACCATATATTTT.

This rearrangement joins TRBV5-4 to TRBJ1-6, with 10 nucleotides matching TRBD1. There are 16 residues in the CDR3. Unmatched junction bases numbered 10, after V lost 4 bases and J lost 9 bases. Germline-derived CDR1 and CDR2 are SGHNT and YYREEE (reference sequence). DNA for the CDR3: TGTGCCAGCAGCGCTAACGGCCGGACAGGGGGTTCACCCCTCCACTTT. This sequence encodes CASSANGRTGGSPLHF.

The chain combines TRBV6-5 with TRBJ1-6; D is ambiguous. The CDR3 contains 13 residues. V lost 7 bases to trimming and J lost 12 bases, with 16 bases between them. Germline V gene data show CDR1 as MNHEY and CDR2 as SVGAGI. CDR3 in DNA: TGTGCCAGCACAGAGGGAGGGCGAGGACCCCTCCACTTT. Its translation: CASTEGGRGPLHF.

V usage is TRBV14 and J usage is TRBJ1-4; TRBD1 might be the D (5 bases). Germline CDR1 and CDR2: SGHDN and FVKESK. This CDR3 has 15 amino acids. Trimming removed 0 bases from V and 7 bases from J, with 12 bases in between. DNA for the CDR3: TGTGCCAGCAGCCAAGATGGGTGGCAGGGTGAAAAACTGTTTTTT. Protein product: CASSQDGWQGEKLFF.

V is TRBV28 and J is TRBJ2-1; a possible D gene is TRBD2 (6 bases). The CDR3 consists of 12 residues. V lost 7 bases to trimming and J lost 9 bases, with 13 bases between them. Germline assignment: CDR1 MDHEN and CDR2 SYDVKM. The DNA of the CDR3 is TGTGCCAGCATCGGGAGAAACGGTGAGCAGTTCTTC. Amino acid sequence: CASIGRNGEQFF.

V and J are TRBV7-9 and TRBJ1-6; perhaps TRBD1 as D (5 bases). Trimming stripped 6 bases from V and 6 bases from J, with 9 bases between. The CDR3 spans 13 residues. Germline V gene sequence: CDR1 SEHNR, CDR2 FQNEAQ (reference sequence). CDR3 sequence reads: CASREGVNSPLHF. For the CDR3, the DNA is TGTGCCAGCAGGGAAGGGGTTAATTCACCCCTCCACTTT.